The TCR beta chain under discussion was sequenced for a study of T cell repertoires in cytomegalovirus infection. Overall study: Researchers turned to recently identified HLA-C-restricted CMV epitopes as well as well-studied HLA-B-restricted ones. Indications came from public TCR beta signatures; they pointed to CMV infection and to a matching HLA type. Broader study findings: There were carriers of CMV plus the relevant HLA, and cumulative public TCR beta family frequency identified them. HLA-C-restricted CMV-specific TCR beta clonotypes were dominant in the ex vivo response.

V lost 4 bases and J lost 5, with 13 bases in between. CDR3 size: 13 residues. Germline CDR1 SGHNT, CDR2 YYREEE (reference sequence). TCRdb re-called the reads with MiXCR, one entry per CDR3 protein. Among about 770,000 distinct CDR3 sequences, roughly 28% were seen once, and the ten largest hold approximately 14%. This clonotype was observed at least ten times. Antigen unknown. The clonotype originates from a human donor in good health (CMV status not recorded). Some clones in this sample may be carry-over from other donors' samples. The chain employs TRBV5-4 and TRBJ2-7; tentative D call: TRBD1 (6 bases). The sample consisted of cultured CD8+ T cells from PBMCs, taken from culture after CMV antigen stimulation. For the CDR3, the DNA is TGTGCCAGCAGCCGGGACATCGGCCACGAGCAGTACGTC. It codes for CASSRDIGHEQYV.